This T cell receptor (beta chain) comes out of a study of naive and memory T cell subsets. Findings and caveats of the study: In naive cells, over 95% of TCR sequences were seen only once. From naive to CM, EM and EMRA, diversity decreased and Gini increased.

Remarks on this clonotype: The antigen is unknown.

The beta constant-region primer was an equimolar mix of two oligonucleotides covering TRBC1 and TRBC2. The ligated cDNA underwent four PCR rounds using SP2 and nested alpha and beta constant-region primers. MiXCR, applied by TCRdb to the UMI-ligation and nested PCR reads, yields one record per CDR3 protein. The sample lists 120,000 or so distinct CDR3 sequences; 36% were seen once. Four subsets defined by CD45RA and CD27 were sorted after CD3, CD4, CD8 and live/dead staining. The sequencing input was central memory CD4+ T cells from blood. The TCR was taken from a human donor in good health.

CDR3 sequence reads: CASSSSTKFGGTF. The DNA for the CDR3 is TGTGCCAGCAGCTCCTCAACAAAATTCGGTGGCACCTTC. The J gene is TRBJ1-2, the V gene TRBV11-2; D unclear. The CDR3 runs to 13 residues. From germline, CDR1 is SGHAT and CDR2 FQNNGV. The V and J ends lost 4 bases and 13 bases respectively, with 19 bases between them.